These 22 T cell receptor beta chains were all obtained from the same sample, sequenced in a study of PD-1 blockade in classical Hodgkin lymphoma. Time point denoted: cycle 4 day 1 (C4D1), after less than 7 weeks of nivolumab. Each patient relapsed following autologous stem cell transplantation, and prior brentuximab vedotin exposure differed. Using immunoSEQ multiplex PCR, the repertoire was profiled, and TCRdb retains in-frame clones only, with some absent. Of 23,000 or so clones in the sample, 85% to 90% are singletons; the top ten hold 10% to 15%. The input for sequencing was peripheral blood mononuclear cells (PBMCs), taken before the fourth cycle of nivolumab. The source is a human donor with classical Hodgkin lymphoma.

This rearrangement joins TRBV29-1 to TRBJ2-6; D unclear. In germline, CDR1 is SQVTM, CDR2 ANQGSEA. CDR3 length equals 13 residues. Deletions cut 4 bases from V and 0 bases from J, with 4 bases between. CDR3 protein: CSVVRSGANVLTF. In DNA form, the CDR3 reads TGCAGCGTTGTCCGCTCTGGGGCCAACGTCCTGACTTTC.

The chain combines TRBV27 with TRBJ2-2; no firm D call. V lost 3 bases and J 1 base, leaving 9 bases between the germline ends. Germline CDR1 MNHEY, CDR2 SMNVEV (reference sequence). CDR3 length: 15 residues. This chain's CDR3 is CASSFVFVNTGELFF. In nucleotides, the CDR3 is TGTGCCAGCAGTTTTGTTTTTGTGAACACCGGGGAGCTGTTTTTT.

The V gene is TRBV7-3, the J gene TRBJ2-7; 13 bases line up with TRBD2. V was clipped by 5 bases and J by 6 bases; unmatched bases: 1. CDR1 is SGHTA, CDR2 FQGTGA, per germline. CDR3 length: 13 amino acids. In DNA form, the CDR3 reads TGTGCCAGCAGCCGGACTAGCGGGGGCGAGCAGTACTTC. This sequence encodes CASSRTSGGEQYF.

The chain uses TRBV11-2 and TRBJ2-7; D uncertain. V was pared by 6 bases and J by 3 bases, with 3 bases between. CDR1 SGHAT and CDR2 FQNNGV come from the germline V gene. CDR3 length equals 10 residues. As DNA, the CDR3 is TGTGCCAGCAGTAACTACGAGCAGTACTTC. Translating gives CASSNYEQYF.

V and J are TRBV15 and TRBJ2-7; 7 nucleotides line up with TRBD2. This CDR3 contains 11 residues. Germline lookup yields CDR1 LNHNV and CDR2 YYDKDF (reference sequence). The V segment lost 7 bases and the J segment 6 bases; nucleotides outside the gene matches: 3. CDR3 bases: TGTGCCACCACCTGGGGGGGCGAGCAGTACTTC. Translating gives CATTWGGEQYF. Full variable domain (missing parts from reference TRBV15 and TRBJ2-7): DAMVIQNPRYQVTQFGKPVTLSCSQTLNHNVMYWYQQKSSQAPKLLFHYYDKDFNNEADTPDNFQSRRPNTSFCFLDIRSPGLGDTAMYLCATTWGGEQYFGPGTRLTVT.

The CDR3 sequence: CAGKWGGATEAFF. The CDR3 bases are TGTGCCGGCAAGTGGGGTGGGGCCACTGAAGCTTTCTTT. The chain couples TRBV30 to TRBJ1-1, with D maybe TRBD1 (5 bases). Trimming took off 8 bases at V and 4 bases at J, with 17 bases between the two ends. From germline, CDR1 is GTSNPN and CDR2 SVGIG (reference sequence). This CDR3 has 13 residues. Using reference TRBV30 and TRBJ1-1 for the parts outside the CDR3, the full variable domain is SQTIHQWPATLVQPVGSPLSLECTVEGTSNPNLYWYRQAAGRGLQLLFYSVGIGQISSEVPQNLSASRPQDRQFILSSKKLLLSDSGFYLCAGKWGGATEAFFGQGTRLTVV.

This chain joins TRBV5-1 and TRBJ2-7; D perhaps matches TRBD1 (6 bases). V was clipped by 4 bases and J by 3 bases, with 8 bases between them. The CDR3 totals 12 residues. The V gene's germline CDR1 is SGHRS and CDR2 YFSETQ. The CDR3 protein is CASSEQGYEQYF. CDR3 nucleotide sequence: TGCGCCAGCAGCGAACAGGGCTACGAGCAGTACTTC.

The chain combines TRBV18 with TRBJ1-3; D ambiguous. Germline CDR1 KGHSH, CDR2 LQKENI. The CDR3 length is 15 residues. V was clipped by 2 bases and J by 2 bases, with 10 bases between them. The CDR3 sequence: CASSPSPQAGNTIYF. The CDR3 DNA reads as TGTGCCAGCTCACCATCTCCACAAGCTGGAAACACCATATATTTT.

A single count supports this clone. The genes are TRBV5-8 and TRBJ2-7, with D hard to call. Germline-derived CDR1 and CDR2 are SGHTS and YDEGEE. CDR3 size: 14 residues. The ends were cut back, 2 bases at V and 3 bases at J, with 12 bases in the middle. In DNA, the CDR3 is TGTGCCAGCAGCTTCCCCGAGACGGGCTACGAGCAGTACTTC. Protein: CASSFPETGYEQYF.

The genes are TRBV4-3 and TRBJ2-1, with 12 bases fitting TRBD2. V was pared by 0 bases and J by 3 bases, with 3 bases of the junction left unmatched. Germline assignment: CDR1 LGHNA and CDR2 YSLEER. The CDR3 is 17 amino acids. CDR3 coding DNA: TGCGCCAGCAGCCAAGATGCACTAGCGGGAGGCTACAATGAGCAGTTCTTC. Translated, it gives CASSQDALAGGYNEQFF.

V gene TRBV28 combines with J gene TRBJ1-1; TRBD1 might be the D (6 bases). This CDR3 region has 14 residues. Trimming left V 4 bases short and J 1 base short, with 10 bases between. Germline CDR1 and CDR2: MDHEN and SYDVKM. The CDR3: CASSYGDTNTEAFF. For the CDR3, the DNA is TGTGCCAGCAGTTACGGGGACACGAACACTGAAGCTTTCTTT. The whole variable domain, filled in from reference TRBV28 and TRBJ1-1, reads DVKVTQSSRYLVKRTGEKVFLECVQDMDHENMFWYRQDPGLGLRLIYFSYDVKMKEKGDIPEGYSVSREKKERFSLILESASTNQTSMYLCASSYGDTNTEAFFGQGTRLTVV.

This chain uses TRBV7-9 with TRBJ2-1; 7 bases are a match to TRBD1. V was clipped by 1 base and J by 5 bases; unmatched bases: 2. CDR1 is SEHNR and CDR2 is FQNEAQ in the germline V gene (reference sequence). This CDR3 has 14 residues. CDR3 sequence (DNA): TGTGCCAGCAGCTTAGTACAGGGGAACAATGAGCAGTTCTTC. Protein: CASSLVQGNNEQFF.

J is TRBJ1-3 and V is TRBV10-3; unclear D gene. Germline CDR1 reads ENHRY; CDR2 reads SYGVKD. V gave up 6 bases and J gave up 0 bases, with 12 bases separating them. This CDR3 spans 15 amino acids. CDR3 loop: CAISAQSFSGNTIYF. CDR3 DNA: TGTGCCATCAGCGCCCAGAGTTTCTCTGGAAACACCATATATTTT.

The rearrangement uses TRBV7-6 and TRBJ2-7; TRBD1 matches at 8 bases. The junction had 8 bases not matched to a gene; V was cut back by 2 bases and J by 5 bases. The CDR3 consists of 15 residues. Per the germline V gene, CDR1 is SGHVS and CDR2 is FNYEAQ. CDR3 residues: CASSLRPETGDEQYF. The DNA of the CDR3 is TGTGCCAGCAGCTTAAGGCCCGAGACAGGGGACGAGCAGTACTTC. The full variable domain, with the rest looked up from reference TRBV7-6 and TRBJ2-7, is GAGVSQSPRYKVTKRGQDVALRCDPISGHVSLYWYRQALGQGPEFLTYFNYEAQQDKSGLPNDRFSAERPEGSISTLTIQRTEQRDSAMYRCASSLRPETGDEQYFGPGTRLTVT.

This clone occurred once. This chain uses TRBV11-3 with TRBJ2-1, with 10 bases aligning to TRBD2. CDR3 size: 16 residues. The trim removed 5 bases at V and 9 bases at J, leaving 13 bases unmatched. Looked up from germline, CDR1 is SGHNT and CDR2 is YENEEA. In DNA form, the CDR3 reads TGTGCCAGCAGCCCGATGGTAGCGGGAGGACAGAGTGAGCAGTTCTTC. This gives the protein CASSPMVAGGQSEQFF.

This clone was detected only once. CDR3 DNA sequence: TGCGCCAGCAGCCAAGATGTCGGACGGTCCTATGGCTACACCTTC. As protein: CASSQDVGRSYGYTF. The V call is TRBV4-1, the J call TRBJ1-2; no definite D call. Germline loops: CDR1 MGHRA, CDR2 YSYEKL. CDR3 size: 15 residues. Trimming shortened V by 0 bases and J by 4 bases, and 12 bases separated the two germline ends.

In DNA form, the CDR3 reads TGCGCCAGCAGTCTAGAGGGGAGGACTGAAGCTTTCTTT. The encoded protein is CASSLEGRTEAFF. The chain links TRBV5-1 to TRBJ1-1; D may be TRBD1 (5 bases). The germline CDR1 and CDR2 sequences are SGHRS and YFSETQ. The CDR3 covers 13 residues. V was trimmed by 5 bases and J by 5 bases, leaving 13 bases between them.

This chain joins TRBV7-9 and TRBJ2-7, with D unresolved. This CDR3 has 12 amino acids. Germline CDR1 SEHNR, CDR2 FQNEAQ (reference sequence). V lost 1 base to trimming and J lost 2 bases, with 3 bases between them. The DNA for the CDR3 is TGTGCCAGCAGCTTAGACCCCTACGAGCAGTACTTC. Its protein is CASSLDPYEQYF. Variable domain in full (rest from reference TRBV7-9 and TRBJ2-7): DTGVSQNPRHKITKRGQNVTFRCDPISEHNRLYWYRQTLGQGPEFLTYFQNEAQLEKSRLLSDRFSAERPKGSFSTLEIQRTEQGDSAMYLCASSLDPYEQYFGPGTRLTVT.

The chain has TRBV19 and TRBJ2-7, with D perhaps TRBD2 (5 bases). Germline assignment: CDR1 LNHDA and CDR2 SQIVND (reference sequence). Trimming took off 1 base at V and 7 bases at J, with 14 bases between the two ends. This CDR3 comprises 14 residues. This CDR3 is CASSIGEGLGEQYF. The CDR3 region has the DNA TGTGCCAGTAGTATAGGTGAGGGCCTCGGGGAGCAGTACTTC.

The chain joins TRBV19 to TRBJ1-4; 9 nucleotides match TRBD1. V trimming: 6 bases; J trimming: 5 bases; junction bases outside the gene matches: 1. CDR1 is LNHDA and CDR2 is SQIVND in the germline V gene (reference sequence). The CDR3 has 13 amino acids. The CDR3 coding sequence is TGTGCCAGTAGCGACAGGGGGAATGAAAAACTGTTTTTT. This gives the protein CASSDRGNEKLFF. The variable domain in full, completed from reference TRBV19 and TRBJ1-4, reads DGGITQSPKYLFRKEGQNVTLSCEQNLNHDAMYWYRQDPGQGLRLIYYSQIVNDFQKGDIAEGYSVSREKKESFPLTVTSAQKNPTAFYLCASSDRGNEKLFFGSGTQLSVL.

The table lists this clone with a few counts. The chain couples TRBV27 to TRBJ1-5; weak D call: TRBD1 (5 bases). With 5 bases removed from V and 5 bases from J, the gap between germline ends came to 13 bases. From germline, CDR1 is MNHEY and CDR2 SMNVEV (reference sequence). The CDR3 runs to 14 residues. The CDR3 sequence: CASSPRDGDQPQHF. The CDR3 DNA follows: TGTGCCAGCAGTCCACGGGACGGAGATCAGCCCCAGCATTTT.

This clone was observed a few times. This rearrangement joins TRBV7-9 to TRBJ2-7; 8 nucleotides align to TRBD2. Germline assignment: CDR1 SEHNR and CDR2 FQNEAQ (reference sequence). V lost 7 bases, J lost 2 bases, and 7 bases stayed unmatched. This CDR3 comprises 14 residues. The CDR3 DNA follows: TGTGCCAGCACCAGAAGCGGGGGAACCTACGAGCAGTACTTC. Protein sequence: CASTRSGGTYEQYF.